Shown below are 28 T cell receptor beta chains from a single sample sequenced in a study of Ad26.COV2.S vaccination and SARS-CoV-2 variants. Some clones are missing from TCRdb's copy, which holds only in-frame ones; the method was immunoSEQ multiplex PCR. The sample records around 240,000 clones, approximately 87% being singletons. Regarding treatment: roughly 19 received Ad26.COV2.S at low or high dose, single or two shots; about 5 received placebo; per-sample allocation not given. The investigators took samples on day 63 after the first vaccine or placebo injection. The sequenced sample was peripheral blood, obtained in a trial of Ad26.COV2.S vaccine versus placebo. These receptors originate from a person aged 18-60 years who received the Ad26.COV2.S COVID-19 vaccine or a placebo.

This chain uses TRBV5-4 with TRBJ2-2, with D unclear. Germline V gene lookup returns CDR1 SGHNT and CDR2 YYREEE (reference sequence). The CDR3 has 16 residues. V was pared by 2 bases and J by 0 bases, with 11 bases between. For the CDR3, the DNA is TGTGCCAGCAGCTTCAGACGTACATCGAACACCGGGGAGCTGTTTTTT. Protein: CASSFRRTSNTGELFF.

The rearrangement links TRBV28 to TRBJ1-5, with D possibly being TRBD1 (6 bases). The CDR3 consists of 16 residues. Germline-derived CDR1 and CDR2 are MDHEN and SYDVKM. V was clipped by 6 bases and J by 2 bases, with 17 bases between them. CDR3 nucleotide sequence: TGTGCCAGCAGCCTAGGGTGGGCAGGGGGCAATCAGCCCCAGCATTTT. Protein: CASSLGWAGGNQPQHF.

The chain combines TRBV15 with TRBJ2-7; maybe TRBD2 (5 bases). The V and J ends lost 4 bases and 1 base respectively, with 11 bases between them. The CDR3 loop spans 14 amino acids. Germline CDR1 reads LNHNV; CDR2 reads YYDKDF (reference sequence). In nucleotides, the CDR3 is TGTGCCACCAGCACCGCGGGCCGGTCCTACGAGCAGTACTTC. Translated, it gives CATSTAGRSYEQYF.

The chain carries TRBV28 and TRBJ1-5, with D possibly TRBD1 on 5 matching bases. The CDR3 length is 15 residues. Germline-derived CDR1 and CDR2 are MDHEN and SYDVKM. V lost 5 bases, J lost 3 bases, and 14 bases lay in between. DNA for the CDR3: TGTGCCAGCAGTGGGACGACGAGGCCCAATCAGCCCCAGCATTTT. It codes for CASSGTTRPNQPQHF.

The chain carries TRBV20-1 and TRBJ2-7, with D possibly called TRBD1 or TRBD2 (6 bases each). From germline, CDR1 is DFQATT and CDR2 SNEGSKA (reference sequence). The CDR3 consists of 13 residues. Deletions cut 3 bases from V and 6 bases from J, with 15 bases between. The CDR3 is CSASWGAGGEQYF. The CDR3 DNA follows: TGCAGTGCTAGTTGGGGGGCTGGTGGCGAGCAGTACTTC.

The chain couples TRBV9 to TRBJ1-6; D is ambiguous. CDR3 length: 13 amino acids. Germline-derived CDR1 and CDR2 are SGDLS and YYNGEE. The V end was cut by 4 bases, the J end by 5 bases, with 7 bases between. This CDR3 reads CASSPAHNSPLHF. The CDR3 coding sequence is TGTGCCAGCAGCCCCGCACATAATTCACCCCTCCACTTT.

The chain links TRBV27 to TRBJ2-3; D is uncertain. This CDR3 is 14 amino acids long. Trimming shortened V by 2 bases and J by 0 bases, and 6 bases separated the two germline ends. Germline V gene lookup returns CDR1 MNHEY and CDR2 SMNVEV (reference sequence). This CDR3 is CASSLGPSTDTQYF. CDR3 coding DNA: TGTGCCAGCAGTTTAGGACCCAGCACAGATACGCAGTATTTT.

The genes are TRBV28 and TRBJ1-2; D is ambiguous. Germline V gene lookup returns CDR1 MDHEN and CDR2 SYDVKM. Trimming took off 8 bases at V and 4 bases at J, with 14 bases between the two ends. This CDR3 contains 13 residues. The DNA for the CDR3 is TGTGCCAGCGGCCTTGGAGGGATCTATGGCTACACCTTC. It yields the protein CASGLGGIYGYTF.

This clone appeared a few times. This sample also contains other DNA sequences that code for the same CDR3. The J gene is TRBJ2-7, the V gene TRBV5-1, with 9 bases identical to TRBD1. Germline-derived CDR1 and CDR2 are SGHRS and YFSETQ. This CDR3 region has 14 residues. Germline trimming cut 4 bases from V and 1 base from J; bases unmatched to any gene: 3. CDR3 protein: CASSPGQGSYEQYF. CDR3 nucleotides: TGCGCCAGCAGCCCGGGACAGGGTTCCTACGAGCAGTACTTC.

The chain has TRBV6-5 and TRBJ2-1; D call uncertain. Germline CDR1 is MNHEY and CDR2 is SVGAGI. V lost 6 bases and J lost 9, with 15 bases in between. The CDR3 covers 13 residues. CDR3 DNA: TGTGCCAGCAGCTTGCCGTTAGCTGGTGAGCAGTTCTTC. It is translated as CASSLPLAGEQFF.

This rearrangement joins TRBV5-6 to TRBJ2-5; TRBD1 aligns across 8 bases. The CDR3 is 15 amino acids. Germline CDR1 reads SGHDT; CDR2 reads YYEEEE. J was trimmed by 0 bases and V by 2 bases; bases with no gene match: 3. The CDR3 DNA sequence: TGTGCCAGCAGCTTTTGGGACAGGAACCAAGAGACCCAGTACTTC. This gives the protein CASSFWDRNQETQYF. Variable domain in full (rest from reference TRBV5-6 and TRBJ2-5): DAGVTQSPTHLIKTRGQQVTLRCSPKSGHDTVSWYQQALGQGPQFIFQYYEEEERQRGNFPDRFSGHQFPNYSSELNVNALLLGDSALYLCASSFWDRNQETQYFGPGTRLLVL.

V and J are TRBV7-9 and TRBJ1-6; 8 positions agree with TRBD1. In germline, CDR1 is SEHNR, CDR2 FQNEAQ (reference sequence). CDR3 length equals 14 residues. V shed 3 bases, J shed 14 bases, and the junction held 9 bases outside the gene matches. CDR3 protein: CASSLAGGGGTLHF. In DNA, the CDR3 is TGTGCCAGCAGCTTGGCAGGGGGCGGTGGGACCCTCCACTTT.

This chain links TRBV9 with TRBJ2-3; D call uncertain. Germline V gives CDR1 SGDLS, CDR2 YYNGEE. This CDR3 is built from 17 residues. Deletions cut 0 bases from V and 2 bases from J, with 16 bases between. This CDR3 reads CASSVELGGRVTDTQYF. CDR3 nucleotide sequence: TGTGCCAGCAGCGTAGAATTAGGTGGCCGAGTCACAGATACGCAGTATTTT.

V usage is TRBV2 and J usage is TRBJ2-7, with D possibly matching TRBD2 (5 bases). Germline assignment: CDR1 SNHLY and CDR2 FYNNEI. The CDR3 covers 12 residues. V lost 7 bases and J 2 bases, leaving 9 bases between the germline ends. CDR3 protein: CASTEGTYEQYF. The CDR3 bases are TGTGCCAGCACCGAGGGAACCTACGAGCAGTACTTC.

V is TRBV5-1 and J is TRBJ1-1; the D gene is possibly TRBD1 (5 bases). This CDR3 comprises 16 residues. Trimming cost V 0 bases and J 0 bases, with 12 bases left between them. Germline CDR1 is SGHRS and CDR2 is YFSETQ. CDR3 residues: CASSLEQGLMNTEAFF. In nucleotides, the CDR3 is TGCGCCAGCAGCTTGGAGCAGGGCCTAATGAACACTGAAGCTTTCTTT.

The CDR3 spells CASTRTYQGAMNTEAFF. CDR3 in DNA: TGTGCCAGTACCCGTACTTATCAGGGGGCGATGAACACTGAAGCTTTCTTT. This chain uses TRBV19 with TRBJ1-1; TRBD1 agrees at 8 bases. Germline-derived CDR1 and CDR2 are LNHDA and SQIVND (reference sequence). V lost 7 bases and J lost 0; bases outside the gene matches: 13. The CDR3 loop spans 17 amino acids.

CDR3 sequence reads: CASSPEKMNTEAFF. CDR3 coding DNA: TGTGCCAGCAGCCCCGAAAAAATGAACACTGAAGCTTTCTTT. The V call is TRBV5-6, the J call TRBJ1-1; D remains unclear. The CDR3 runs to 14 residues. Germline-derived CDR1 and CDR2 are SGHDT and YYEEEE. V was trimmed by 4 bases and J by 0 bases, leaving 10 bases between them.

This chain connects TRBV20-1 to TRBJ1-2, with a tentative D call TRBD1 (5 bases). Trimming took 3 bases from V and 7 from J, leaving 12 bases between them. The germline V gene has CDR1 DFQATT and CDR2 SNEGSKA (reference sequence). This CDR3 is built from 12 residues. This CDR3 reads CSASTRETGYTF. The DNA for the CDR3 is TGCAGTGCTAGTACCAGGGAGACTGGCTACACCTTC.

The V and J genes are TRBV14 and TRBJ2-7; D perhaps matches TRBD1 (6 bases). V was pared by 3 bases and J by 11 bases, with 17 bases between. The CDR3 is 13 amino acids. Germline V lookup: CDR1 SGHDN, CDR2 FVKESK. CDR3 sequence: CASSQVGTPQKYF. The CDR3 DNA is TGTGCCAGCAGCCAGGTAGGGACACCGCAAAAGTACTTC.

For the CDR3, the DNA is TGTGCCAGCAGCTTAGTTGGGACAGGGGTTTCGAGAAGCAATCAGCCCCAGCATTTT. This translates into CASSLVGTGVSRSNQPQHF. The gene calls are TRBV7-9 and TRBJ1-5; 10 bases fit TRBD1. This CDR3 is 19 amino acids long. The V gene end was trimmed by 1 base and the J gene end by 1 base; junction bases not matched to a gene: 10. The germline V gene has CDR1 SEHNR and CDR2 FQNEAQ (reference sequence).

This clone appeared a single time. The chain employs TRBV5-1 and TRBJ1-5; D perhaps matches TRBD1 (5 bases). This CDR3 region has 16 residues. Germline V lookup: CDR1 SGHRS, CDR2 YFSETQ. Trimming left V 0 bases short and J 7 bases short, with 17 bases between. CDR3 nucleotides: TGCGCCAGCAGCTTGGGCCCTTGGGGGGAGGACCAGCCCCAGCATTTT. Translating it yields CASSLGPWGEDQPQHF.

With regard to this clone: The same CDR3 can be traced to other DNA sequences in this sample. The DNA of the CDR3 is TGTGCCAGCTCACCAACTAGCGGGACATACAATGAGCAGTTCTTC. Translated, it gives CASSPTSGTYNEQFF. The J gene is TRBJ2-1, the V gene TRBV18, with 10 bases identical to TRBD2. The CDR3 totals 15 residues. V lost 2 bases to trimming and J lost 4 bases; unmatched junction nucleotides: 2. Germline CDR1 is KGHSH and CDR2 is LQKENI. Full variable domain (rest looked up from reference TRBV18 and TRBJ2-1): NAGVMQNPRHLVRRRGQEARLRCSPMKGHSHVYWYRQLPEEGLKFMVYLQKENIIDESGMPKERFSAEFPKEGPSILRIQQVVRGDSAAYFCASSPTSGTYNEQFFGPGTRLTVL.

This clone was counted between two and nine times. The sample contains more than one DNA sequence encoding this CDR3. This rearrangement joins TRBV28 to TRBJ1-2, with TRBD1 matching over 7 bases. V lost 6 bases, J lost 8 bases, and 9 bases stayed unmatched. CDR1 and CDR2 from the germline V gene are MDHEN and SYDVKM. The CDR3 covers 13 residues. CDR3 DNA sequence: TGTGCCAGCAGATCAAACAGGGGTGGGGGCTACACCTTC. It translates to CASRSNRGGGYTF.

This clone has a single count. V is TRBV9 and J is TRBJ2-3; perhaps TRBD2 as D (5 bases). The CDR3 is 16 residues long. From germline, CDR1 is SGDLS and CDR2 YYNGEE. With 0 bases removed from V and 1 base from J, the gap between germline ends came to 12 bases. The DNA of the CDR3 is TGTGCCAGCAGCGTAGGGGATTTAGCGCGCACAGATACGCAGTATTTT. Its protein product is CASSVGDLARTDTQYF.

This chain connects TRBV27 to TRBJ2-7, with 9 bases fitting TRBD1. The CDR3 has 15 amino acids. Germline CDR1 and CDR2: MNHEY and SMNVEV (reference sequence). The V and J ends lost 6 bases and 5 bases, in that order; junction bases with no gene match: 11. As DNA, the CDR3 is TGTGCCAGCAGGCCGGCCGGGACAGGGCCCGACGAGCAGTACTTC. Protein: CASRPAGTGPDEQYF.

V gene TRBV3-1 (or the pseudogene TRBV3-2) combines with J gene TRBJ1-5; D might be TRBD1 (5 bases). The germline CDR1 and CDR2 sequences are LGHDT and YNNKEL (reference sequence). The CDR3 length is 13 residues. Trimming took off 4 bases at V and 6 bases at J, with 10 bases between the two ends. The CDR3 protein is CASSPQGGQPQHF. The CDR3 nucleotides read TGTGCCAGCAGCCCCCAGGGAGGTCAGCCCCAGCATTTT.

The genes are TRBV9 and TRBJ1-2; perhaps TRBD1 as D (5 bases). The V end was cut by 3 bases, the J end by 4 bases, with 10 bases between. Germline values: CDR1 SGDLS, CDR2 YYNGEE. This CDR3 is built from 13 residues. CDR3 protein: CASSGGETYGYTF. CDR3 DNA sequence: TGTGCCAGCAGCGGGGGGGAGACCTATGGCTACACCTTC.

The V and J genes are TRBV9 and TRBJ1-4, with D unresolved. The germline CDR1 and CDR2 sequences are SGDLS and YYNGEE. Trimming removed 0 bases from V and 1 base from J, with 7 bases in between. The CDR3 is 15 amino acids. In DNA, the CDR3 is TGTGCCAGCAGCGTAGGCGGGGTAACTAATGAAAAACTGTTTTTT. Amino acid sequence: CASSVGGVTNEKLFF.